This TCR beta chain originates from a study of cytomegalovirus exposure and HLA in healthy donors. Study-level points and caveats: HLA allele associations emerged for 17,000 or so TCR beta sequences in a later analysis, at 0.05 false discovery rate. In an earlier analysis, in fewer than 700 donors, most V segments appeared productive either ~90% or ~30% of the time. Some TCR beta chains (over 150 of them) were listed as cytomegalovirus-associated.

On this clone: As yet, its antigen is unknown.

V was trimmed by 1 base and J by 3 bases, leaving 7 bases between them. CDR3 size: 13 residues. Germline CDR1 is LGHNA and CDR2 is YSLEER. The PCR ran on 60 Vbeta and 13 Jbeta primers. Authors' methods: Later, an analysis found 75 million to 100 million unique TCR beta chains, and 10 million to 11 million of these were shared. The method was immunoSEQ multiplex PCR; TCRdb's version includes in-frame clones alone and lacks a portion of them. From that table come the V and J calls and clone size; the DNA was used to work out D and trimming. The repertoire holds under 200,000 clones, with 75% to 85% as singletons.

This rearrangement joins TRBV4-3 to TRBJ2-7; no definite D call. This clonotype was sampled from a woman between 50 and 59 years old in good health and CMV-seronegative. The sequenced sample consisted of PBMCs. The CDR3 DNA reads TGCGCCAGCAGCCAAGGACACAACTACGAGCAGTACTTC. Protein: CASSQGHNYEQYF.